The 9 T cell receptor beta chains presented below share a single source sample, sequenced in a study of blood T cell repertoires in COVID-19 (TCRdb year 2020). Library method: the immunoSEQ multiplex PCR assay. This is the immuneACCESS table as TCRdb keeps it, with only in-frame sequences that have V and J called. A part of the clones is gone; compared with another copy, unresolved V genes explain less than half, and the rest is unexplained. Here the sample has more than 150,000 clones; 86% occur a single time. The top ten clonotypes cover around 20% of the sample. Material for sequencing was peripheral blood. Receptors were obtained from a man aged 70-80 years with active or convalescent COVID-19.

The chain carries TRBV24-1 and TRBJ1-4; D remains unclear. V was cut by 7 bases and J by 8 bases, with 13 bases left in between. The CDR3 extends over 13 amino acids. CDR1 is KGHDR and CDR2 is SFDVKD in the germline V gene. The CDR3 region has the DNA TGTGCCACCAGGAGCCCGTCTTCGGAAAAACTGTTTTTT. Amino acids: CATRSPSSEKLFF.

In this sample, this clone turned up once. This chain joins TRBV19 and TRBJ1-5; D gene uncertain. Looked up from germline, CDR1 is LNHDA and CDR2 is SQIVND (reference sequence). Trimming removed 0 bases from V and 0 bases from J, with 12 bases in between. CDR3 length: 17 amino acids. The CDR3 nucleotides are TGTGCCAGTAGTATAGACAGAGACACTTATAGCAATCAGCCCCAGCATTTT. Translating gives CASSIDRDTYSNQPQHF.

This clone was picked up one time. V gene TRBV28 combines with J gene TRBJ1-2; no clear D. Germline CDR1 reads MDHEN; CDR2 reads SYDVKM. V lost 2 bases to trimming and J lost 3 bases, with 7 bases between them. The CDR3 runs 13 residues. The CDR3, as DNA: TGTGCCAGCAGTTTAATCGGGGACTATGGCTACACCTTC. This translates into CASSLIGDYGYTF.

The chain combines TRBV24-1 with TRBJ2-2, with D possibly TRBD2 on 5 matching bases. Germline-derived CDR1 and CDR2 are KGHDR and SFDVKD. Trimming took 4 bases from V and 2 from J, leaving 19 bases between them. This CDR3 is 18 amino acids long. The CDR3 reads CATSDPLRGALNTGELFF. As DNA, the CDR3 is TGTGCCACCAGTGACCCCCTTCGGGGAGCCCTCAACACCGGGGAGCTGTTTTTT.

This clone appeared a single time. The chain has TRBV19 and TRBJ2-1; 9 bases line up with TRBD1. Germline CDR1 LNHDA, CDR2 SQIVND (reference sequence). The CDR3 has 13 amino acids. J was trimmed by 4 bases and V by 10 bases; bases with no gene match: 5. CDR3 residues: CAINRGPYNEQFF. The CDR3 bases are TGTGCCATAAACAGGGGGCCATACAATGAGCAGTTCTTC.

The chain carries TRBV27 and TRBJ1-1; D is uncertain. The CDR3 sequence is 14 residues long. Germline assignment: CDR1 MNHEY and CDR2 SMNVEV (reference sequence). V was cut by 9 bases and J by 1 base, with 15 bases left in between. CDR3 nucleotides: TGTGCCAGACCGAAGTGCAGAACGAACACTGAAGCTTTCTTT. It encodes CARPKCRTNTEAFF.

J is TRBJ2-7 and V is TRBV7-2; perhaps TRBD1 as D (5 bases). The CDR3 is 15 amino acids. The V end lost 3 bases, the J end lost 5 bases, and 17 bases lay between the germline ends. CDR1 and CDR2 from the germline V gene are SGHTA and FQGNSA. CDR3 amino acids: CASSFQGGPGNEQYF. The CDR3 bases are TGTGCCAGCAGCTTCCAGGGCGGCCCGGGTAACGAGCAGTACTTC.

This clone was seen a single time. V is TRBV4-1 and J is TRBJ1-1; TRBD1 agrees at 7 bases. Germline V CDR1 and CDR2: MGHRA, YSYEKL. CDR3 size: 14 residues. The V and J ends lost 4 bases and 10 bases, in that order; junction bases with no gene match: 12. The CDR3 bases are TGCGCCAGCAGCCGGATAGGACAGGAGGTTCGAGCTTTCTTT. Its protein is CASSRIGQEVRAFF.

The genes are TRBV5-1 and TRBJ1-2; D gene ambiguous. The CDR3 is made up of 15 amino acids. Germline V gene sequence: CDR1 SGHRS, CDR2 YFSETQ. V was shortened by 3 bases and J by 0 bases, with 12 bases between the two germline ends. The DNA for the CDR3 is TGCGCCAGCAGCTCGGGTGATCTCGCTAACTATGGCTACACCTTC. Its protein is CASSSGDLANYGYTF.